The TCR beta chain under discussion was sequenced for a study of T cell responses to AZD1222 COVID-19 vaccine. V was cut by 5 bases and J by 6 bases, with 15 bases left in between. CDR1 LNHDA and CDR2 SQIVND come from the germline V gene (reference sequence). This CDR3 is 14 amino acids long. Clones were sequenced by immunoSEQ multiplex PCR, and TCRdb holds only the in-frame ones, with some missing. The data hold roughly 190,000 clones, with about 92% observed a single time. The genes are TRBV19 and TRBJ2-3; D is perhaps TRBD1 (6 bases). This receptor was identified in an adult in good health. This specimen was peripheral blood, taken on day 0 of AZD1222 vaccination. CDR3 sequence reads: CASSVRAGVDTQYF. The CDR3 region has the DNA TGTGCCAGTAGTGTCCGGGCAGGGGTCGATACGCAGTATTTT.